The 23 T cell receptor beta chains listed next were all sequenced from one sample in a study of T-cell reconstitution after alpha-beta-depleted transplantation in children. These receptors' antigens are unknown. Researchers prepared the TCRbeta library using unique molecular identifiers, the study reports. TCRdb redid the calling of the PCR reads with MiXCR, one entry per CDR3 protein. The data show tens of thousands of distinct CDR3 sequences, approximately 7% seen once. General observations from the study: Roughly two months post-transplant, alpha-beta T cells reportedly originated from several hundred graft clones that had expanded.

The material sequenced was peripheral blood, taken 60 days after TCRalphabeta/CD19-depleted stem cell transplant. The source of these receptors is a child less than two years old who had a stem cell transplant for acute myeloid leukemia, so the T cells may come from the graft donor.

Many counts were recorded for this clonotype. This rearrangement joins TRBV4-2 to TRBJ1-2, with 7 bases aligning to TRBD1. J lost 6 bases, V lost 1 base, and 2 bases had no gene match. CDR1 and CDR2 (germline): LGHNA, YNFKEQ. This CDR3 has 13 amino acids. This CDR3 is CASSQGGGDGYTF. As DNA, the CDR3 is TGTGCCAGCAGCCAAGGAGGGGGCGATGGCTACACCTTC.

This clonotype was picked up many times. The genes are TRBV5-1 and TRBJ1-1; a possible D gene is TRBD1 (6 bases). V gave up 3 bases and J gave up 7 bases, with 10 bases separating them. Germline assignment: CDR1 SGHRS and CDR2 YFSETQ. This CDR3 is built from 12 residues. CDR3 sequence: CASSYGQHEAFF. In nucleotides, the CDR3 is TGCGCCAGCAGCTACGGACAGCATGAAGCTTTCTTT.

The chain is built from TRBV30 and TRBJ2-5; D uncertain. The CDR3 has 11 amino acids. Trimming shortened V by 2 bases and J by 5 bases, and 6 bases separated the two germline ends. Per germline, CDR1 GTSNPN and CDR2 SVGIG (reference sequence). CDR3 DNA: TGTGCCTGGAGTCCCCGGGAGACCCAGTACTTC. It encodes CAWSPRETQYF.

This clonotype was found many times. The rearrangement links TRBV11-2 to TRBJ2-1; TRBD1 aligns across 7 bases. Germline CDR1 is SGHAT and CDR2 is FQNNGV. Trimming took 0 bases from V and 3 from J; bases not matched to a gene: 8. CDR3 size: 17 residues. CDR3 in DNA: TGTGCCAGCAGCTTAGATCCCGGACAGGTATACTACAATGAGCAGTTCTTC. It encodes CASSLDPGQVYYNEQFF.

This clonotype was seen many times. The chain carries TRBV12-3 or TRBV12-4 and TRBJ2-1; weak D call: TRBD2 (5 bases). The CDR3 is made up of 18 amino acids. Deletions cut 6 bases from V and 4 bases from J, with 25 bases between. CDR3 in DNA: TGTGCCAGCAGCACCACGACCTTTTGGCGGGCGACATACAATGAGCAGTTCTTC. Amino acid sequence: CASSTTTFWRATYNEQFF.

Worth noting for this clonotype: At one end, the junction sequence differs from germline, possibly due to a read error. V gene TRBV5-6 combines with J gene TRBJ2-7; tentatively, D is TRBD2 (5 bases). Germline V gene sequence: CDR1 SGHDT, CDR2 YYEEEE. This CDR3 region has 14 residues. The CDR3 sequence is CAISPGLVSYEQYF. CDR3 DNA: TGTGCCATCAGCCCCGGACTGGTCTCCTACGAGCAGTACTTC.

This clonotype was detected ten times or more. The rearrangement joins TRBV29-1 to TRBJ2-7, with 7 nucleotides matching TRBD1. The germline V gene has CDR1 SQVTM and CDR2 ANQGSEA. CDR3 length equals 13 residues. Losses at the gene ends were 5 bases for V and 0 bases for J; bases not matched to a gene: 4. The CDR3 DNA reads TGCAGCGTTCTTACAGGGGCCTCCTACGAGCAGTACTTC. This translates into CSVLTGASYEQYF.

With regard to this clonotype: This clone may be a read error of a much larger clone one base away. V usage is TRBV4-3 and J usage is TRBJ2-7; 7 nucleotides agree with TRBD2. V gave up 0 bases and J gave up 4 bases; unmatched junction bases: 6. Germline CDR1 reads LGHNA; CDR2 reads YSLEER. The CDR3 loop spans 15 amino acids. The CDR3 nucleotides read TGCGCCAGCAGCCAAGAAGCGGGAATGGGTTACGAGCAGTACTTC. Residues: CASSQEAGMGYEQYF.

This clonotype was observed at least ten times. The rearrangement joins TRBV7-9 to TRBJ1-6; D is possibly TRBD1 (5 bases). The CDR3 length is 15 residues. Between the trimmed V and J ends, which lost 1 base and 8 bases, there was a span of 12 bases. Germline V gene sequence: CDR1 SEHNR, CDR2 FQNEAQ (reference sequence). The CDR3 sequence: CASSLVAGPDSPLHF. CDR3 nucleotides: TGTGCCAGCAGCTTAGTAGCAGGGCCCGATTCACCCCTCCACTTT.

This clonotype was observed at least ten times. The chain uses TRBV7-3 and TRBJ2-1; 8 positions agree with TRBD1. Germline V gene sequence: CDR1 SGHTA, CDR2 FQGTGA. The junction had 6 bases not matched to a gene; V was cut back by 1 base and J by 4 bases. The CDR3 length is 16 residues. This CDR3 is CASSLKQDRDYNEQFF. CDR3 in DNA: TGTGCCAGCAGCTTAAAACAGGACAGGGATTACAATGAGCAGTTCTTC. Using reference TRBV7-3 and TRBJ2-1 for the parts outside the CDR3, the full variable domain is GAGVSQTPSNKVTEKGKYVELRCDPISGHTALYWYRQSLGQGPEFLIYFQGTGAADDSGLPNDRFFAVRPEGSVSTLKIQRTERGDSAVYLCASSLKQDRDYNEQFFGPGTRLTVL.

This clonotype was picked up many times. This chain uses TRBV18 with TRBJ1-4, with unresolved D. V was pared by 3 bases and J by 7 bases, with 6 bases between. This CDR3 region has 12 residues. CDR1 KGHSH and CDR2 LQKENI come from the germline V gene. The CDR3 nucleotides read TGTGCCAGCTCACCGCGGACTGAAAAACTGTTTTTT. It specifies CASSPRTEKLFF.

This clonotype was observed many times. V and J are TRBV2 and TRBJ1-2, with D unclear. This CDR3 region has 11 residues. The germline gives CDR1 SNHLY, CDR2 FYNNEI. V shed 9 bases and J shed 2 bases, with 7 bases lying between them. The CDR3 region is CASLKNYGYTF. In DNA form, the CDR3 reads TGTGCCAGTCTCAAAAACTATGGCTACACCTTC.

This clonotype was seen many times. V and J are TRBV5-6 and TRBJ2-7; possibly TRBD1 for D (6 bases). Trimming pared 6 bases from V and 3 bases from J, leaving 10 bases between. The CDR3 contains 12 residues. Germline values: CDR1 SGHDT, CDR2 YYEEEE. The CDR3 DNA follows: TGTGCCAGCAATACAGGGTTCTACGAGCAGTACTTC. Translated, it gives CASNTGFYEQYF.

This clonotype appeared many times. This chain connects TRBV9 to TRBJ1-2, with a tentative D call TRBD1 (5 bases). The CDR3 length is 10 residues. Germline assignment: CDR1 SGDLS and CDR2 YYNGEE. Between the trimmed V and J ends, which lost 6 bases and 8 bases, there was a span of 8 bases. CDR3 in amino acids: CASKGRGYTF. CDR3 nucleotides: TGTGCCAGCAAGGGGAGGGGCTACACCTTC.

This clonotype was counted many times. The J gene is TRBJ2-5, the V gene TRBV5-4; D unclear. CDR1 is SGHNT, CDR2 YYREEE, per germline (reference sequence). The CDR3 spans 13 residues. V dropped 6 bases and J dropped 5 bases, with 14 bases sitting between them. This CDR3 is CASTGPSVETQYF. In nucleotides, the CDR3 is TGTGCCAGCACTGGGCCGTCCGTGGAGACCCAGTACTTC.

This clonotype appeared many times. This chain uses TRBV12-3 or TRBV12-4 with TRBJ2-3; 9 bases match TRBD1. V trimming: 5 bases; J trimming: 1 base; junction bases outside the gene matches: 7. The CDR3 spans 16 residues. The CDR3 here is CASSPGTGKGTDTQYF. CDR3 DNA sequence: TGTGCCAGCAGTCCTGGGACAGGGAAAGGCACAGATACGCAGTATTTT.

This clonotype has a count of ten or more. The chain carries TRBV6-4 and TRBJ1-6, with a tentative D call TRBD1 (5 bases). CDR3 length: 14 residues. Trimming shortened V by 2 bases and J by 8 bases, and 10 bases separated the two germline ends. Germline V gene data show CDR1 as MRHNA and CDR2 as SNTAGT. DNA for the CDR3: TGTGCCAGCAGTGACAGGGGTACGGATTCACCCCTCCACTTT. Protein product: CASSDRGTDSPLHF.

This clonotype was picked up many times. The chain couples TRBV9 to TRBJ2-3, with a tentative D call TRBD1 (5 bases). The CDR3 sequence is 16 residues long. Between the trimmed V and J ends, which lost 4 bases and 5 bases, there was a span of 20 bases. The germline gives CDR1 SGDLS, CDR2 YYNGEE. CDR3 protein: CASSLRVKYTGDTQYF. The CDR3 nucleotides are TGTGCCAGCAGCCTCAGGGTGAAGTACACAGGAGATACGCAGTATTTT.

This sequence joins TRBV25-1 and TRBJ2-5; weak D call: TRBD2 (7 bases). Trimming took off 4 bases at V and 7 bases at J, with 22 bases between the two ends. CDR3 length: 16 residues. Per the germline V gene, CDR1 is MGHDK and CDR2 is SYGVNS. The CDR3 DNA follows: TGTGCCAGCAGTGCCTTTGAAAAGCTAGGGGGGGGGACCCAGTACTTC. Amino acids: CASSAFEKLGGGTQYF.

This clonotype was detected many times. The rearrangement uses TRBV4-3 and TRBJ2-3; D is ambiguous. The CDR3 is 15 amino acids. Between the trimmed V and J ends, which lost 4 bases and 2 bases, there was a span of 13 bases. Per germline, CDR1 LGHNA and CDR2 YSLEER. CDR3 DNA: TGCGCCAGCAGCCCACGGAAGGGCTTCACAGATACGCAGTATTTT. It yields the protein CASSPRKGFTDTQYF.

This clonotype was detected ten times or more. The genes are TRBV4-3 and TRBJ2-1, with 7 bases identical to TRBD1. This CDR3 has 14 residues. CDR1 and CDR2 (germline): LGHNA, YSLEER. The ends lost 3 bases at V and 4 bases at J; junction bases unmatched: 3. CDR3 DNA: TGCGCCAGCAGCCACATGACAGGGTACAATGAGCAGTTCTTC. This gives the protein CASSHMTGYNEQFF.

This clonotype is categorized as medium-sized. The V gene is TRBV6-2 or TRBV6-3, the J gene TRBJ1-6; D is undetermined. Looked up from germline, CDR1 is MNHEY and CDR2 is SVGEGT. The V end lost 7 bases, the J end lost 3 bases, and 10 bases lay between the germline ends. This CDR3 has 14 amino acids. The chain's CDR3 is CASNRDYYNSPLHF. The CDR3 DNA follows: TGTGCCAGCAACCGGGATTACTATAATTCACCCCTCCACTTT.

The sample holds many counts of this clonotype. The genes are TRBV7-2 and TRBJ2-1, with 12 bases that match TRBD2. The junction had 4 bases not matched to a gene; V was cut back by 6 bases and J by 4 bases. Germline V lookup: CDR1 SGHTA, CDR2 FQGNSA. CDR3 length: 15 residues. The chain's CDR3 is CASRPGTSGYNEQFF. The CDR3 DNA reads as TGTGCCAGCAGGCCCGGGACTAGCGGGTACAATGAGCAGTTCTTC.